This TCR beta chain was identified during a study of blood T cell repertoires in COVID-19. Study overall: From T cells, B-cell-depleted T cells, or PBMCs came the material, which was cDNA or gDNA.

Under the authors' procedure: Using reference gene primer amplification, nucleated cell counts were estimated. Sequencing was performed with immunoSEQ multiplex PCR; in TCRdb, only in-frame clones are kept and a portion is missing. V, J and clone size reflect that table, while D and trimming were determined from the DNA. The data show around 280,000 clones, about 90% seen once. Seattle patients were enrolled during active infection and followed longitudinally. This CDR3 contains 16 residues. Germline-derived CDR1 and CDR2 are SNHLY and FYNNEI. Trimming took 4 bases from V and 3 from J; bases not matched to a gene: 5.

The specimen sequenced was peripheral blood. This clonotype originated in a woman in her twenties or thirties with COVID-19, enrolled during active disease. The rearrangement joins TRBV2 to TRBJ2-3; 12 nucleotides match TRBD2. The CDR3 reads CASSVYGTSGTDTQYF. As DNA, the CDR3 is TGTGCCAGCAGTGTTTACGGGACTAGCGGGACAGATACGCAGTATTTT.